A single sample gave rise to the 7 T cell receptor beta chains below, sequenced in a study of blood T cell repertoires in COVID-19. Clones were read by immunoSEQ multiplex PCR, and TCRdb kept only the in-frame ones, dropping some. Here the sample spans over 50,000 clones, approximately 89% being singletons. Material: peripheral blood. These receptors all come from a man aged 55 to 70 with acute or convalescent COVID-19.

This sequence joins TRBV7-8 and TRBJ2-1, with a weak D call TRBD2 (6 bases). The CDR3 covers 14 residues. V lost 0 bases and J lost 9, with 12 bases in between. CDR1 is SGHVS and CDR2 is FQNEAQ in the germline V gene. The CDR3 bases are TGTGCCAGCAGCTTAGCTCGGGACTTTTCTGAGCAGTTCTTC. It yields the protein CASSLARDFSEQFF.

This chain links TRBV27 with TRBJ1-2, with 8 bases matching TRBD1. The germline CDR1 and CDR2 sequences are MNHEY and SMNVEV (reference sequence). The CDR3 has 14 amino acids. The junction had 7 bases not matched to a gene; V was cut back by 6 bases and J by 4 bases. The CDR3 region has the DNA TGTGCCAGCAGCATGACAGGGGCCCCCTATGGCTACACCTTC. As protein: CASSMTGAPYGYTF.

The genes are TRBV9 and TRBJ1-1, with a weak D call TRBD1 (5 bases). With 4 bases removed from V and 1 base from J, the gap between germline ends came to 14 bases. Germline-derived CDR1 and CDR2 are SGDLS and YYNGEE. This CDR3 is 15 amino acids long. The DNA of the CDR3 is TGTGCCAGCAGCCCCGGGGGACTCTGGAACACTGAAGCTTTCTTT. As protein: CASSPGGLWNTEAFF.

The genes are TRBV18 and TRBJ1-2; no firm D call. Trimming pared 6 bases from V and 8 bases from J, leaving 16 bases between. Germline V gene data show CDR1 as KGHSH and CDR2 as LQKENI. This CDR3 has 13 residues. The CDR3 DNA reads as TGTGCCAGCTCCTCGGCCGAGGGTATGGGCTACACCTTC. It is translated as CASSSAEGMGYTF.

The V call is TRBV5-4, the J call TRBJ2-5; 10 bases map to TRBD1. Germline CDR1 reads SGHNT; CDR2 reads YYREEE (reference sequence). The V gene end was trimmed by 4 bases and the J gene end by 1 base; junction bases not matched to a gene: 4. The CDR3 covers 15 residues. CDR3 DNA: TGTGCCAGCAGCAGGGGACAGGGGCCCCAAGAGACCCAGTACTTC. Amino acids: CASSRGQGPQETQYF. The whole variable domain, filled in from reference TRBV5-4 and TRBJ2-5, reads ETGVTQSPTHLIKTRGQQVTLRCSSQSGHNTVSWYQQALGQGPQFIFQYYREEENGRGNFPPRFSGLQFPNYSSELNVNALELDDSALYLCASSRGQGPQETQYFGPGTRLLVL.

The chain combines TRBV7-8 with TRBJ2-7; unclear D gene. In germline, CDR1 is SGHVS, CDR2 FQNEAQ. Trimming removed 1 base from V and 2 bases from J, with 9 bases in between. The CDR3 runs to 14 residues. The CDR3 loop reads CASSLEATAYEQYF. CDR3 coding DNA: TGTGCCAGCAGCTTAGAAGCTACCGCCTACGAGCAGTACTTC.

This chain links TRBV24-1 with TRBJ1-2; 8 bases line up with TRBD1. J lost 5 bases, V lost 4 bases, and 5 bases had no gene match. The CDR3 sequence is 14 residues long. Looked up from germline, CDR1 is KGHDR and CDR2 is SFDVKD. The CDR3 DNA follows: TGTGCCACCAGTGACTCGGACAGGGCTTATGGCTACACCTTC. Translated, it gives CATSDSDRAYGYTF.